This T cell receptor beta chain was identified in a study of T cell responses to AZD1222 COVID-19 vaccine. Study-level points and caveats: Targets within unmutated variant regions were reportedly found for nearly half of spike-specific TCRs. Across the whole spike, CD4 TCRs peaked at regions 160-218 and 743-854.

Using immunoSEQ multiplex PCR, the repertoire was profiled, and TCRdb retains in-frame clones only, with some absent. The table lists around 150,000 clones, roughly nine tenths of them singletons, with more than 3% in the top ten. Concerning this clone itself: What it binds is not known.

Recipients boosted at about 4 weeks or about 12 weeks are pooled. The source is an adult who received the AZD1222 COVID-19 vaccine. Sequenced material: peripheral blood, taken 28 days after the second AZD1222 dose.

CDR3 region: CASSLSGRAHEQFF. CDR3 bases: TGTGCCAGCAGTCTCAGCGGGAGGGCCCATGAGCAGTTCTTC. V is TRBV6-2 or TRBV6-3 and J is TRBJ2-1; 10 nucleotides match TRBD2. The junction had 6 bases not matched to a gene; V was cut back by 5 bases and J by 8 bases. Germline V gives CDR1 MNHEY, CDR2 SVGEGT. This CDR3 has 14 residues.